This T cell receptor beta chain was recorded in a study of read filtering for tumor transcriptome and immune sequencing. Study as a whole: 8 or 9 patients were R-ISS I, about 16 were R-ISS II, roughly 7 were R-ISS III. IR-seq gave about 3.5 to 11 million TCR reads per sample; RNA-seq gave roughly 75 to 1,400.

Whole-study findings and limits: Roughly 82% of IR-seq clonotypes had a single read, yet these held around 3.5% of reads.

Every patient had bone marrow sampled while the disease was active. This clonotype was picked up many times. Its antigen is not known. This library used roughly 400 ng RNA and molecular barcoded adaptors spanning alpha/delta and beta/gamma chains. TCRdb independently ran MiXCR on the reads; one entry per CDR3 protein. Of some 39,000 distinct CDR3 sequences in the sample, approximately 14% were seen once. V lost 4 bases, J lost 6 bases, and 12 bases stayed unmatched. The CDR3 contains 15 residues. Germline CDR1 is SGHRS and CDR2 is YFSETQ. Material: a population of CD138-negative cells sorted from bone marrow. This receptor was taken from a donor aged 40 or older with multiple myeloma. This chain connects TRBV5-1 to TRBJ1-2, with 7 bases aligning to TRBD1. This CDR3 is CASSPGQYWMDGYTF. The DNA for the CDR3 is TGCGCCAGCAGCCCGGGACAGTATTGGATGGATGGCTACACCTTC.